The 28 T cell receptor beta chains below were found in one sample sequenced in a study of blood T cell repertoires in COVID-19. Measured with immunoSEQ multiplex PCR; TCRdb has only the in-frame clones, and not every one. Of under 350,000 clones in the sample, about nine tenths are singletons; the top ten hold 1.7%. What was sequenced was PBMCs or T cells enriched from blood (not recorded which). These receptors originate from a woman aged 40 to 50 who had recovered from COVID-19.

V usage is TRBV5-4 and J usage is TRBJ2-2; 9 nucleotides match TRBD1. J lost 0 bases, V lost 4 bases, and 4 bases had no gene match. Germline V gene lookup returns CDR1 SGHNT and CDR2 YYREEE (reference sequence). The CDR3 is made up of 16 amino acids. CDR3 nucleotide sequence: TGTGCCAGCAGCAGAACAGGGGGCCCGAACACCGGGGAGCTGTTTTTT. Encoded protein: CASSRTGGPNTGELFF.

Written as DNA, the CDR3 is TGTGCCAGCAGCTATGGGGGGACAGCCACTTTCTTT. It codes for CASSYGGTATFF. V gene TRBV5-4 combines with J gene TRBJ1-1; TRBD1 matches at 7 bases. Germline values: CDR1 SGHNT, CDR2 YYREEE (reference sequence). The trim removed 3 bases at V and 12 bases at J, leaving 8 bases unmatched. The CDR3 loop spans 12 amino acids.

The chain recombines TRBV7-2 with TRBJ1-1; D call uncertain. The CDR3 is made up of 13 amino acids. Deletions cut 1 base from V and 9 bases from J, with 12 bases between. Germline V gene lookup returns CDR1 SGHTA and CDR2 FQGNSA. The CDR3 sequence is CASSLGYSSKAFF. The CDR3 DNA reads TGTGCCAGCAGCTTAGGGTATAGCTCCAAAGCTTTCTTT.

This chain connects TRBV11-2 to TRBJ2-7, with 7 bases matching TRBD2. J gave up 1 base and V 6 bases, and 3 bases lay outside the gene matches. This CDR3 is built from 13 residues. Germline V gives CDR1 SGHAT, CDR2 FQNNGV. For the CDR3, the DNA is TGTGCCAGCAGGCGGGGGTCTTCCTACGAGCAGTACTTC. Amino acids: CASRRGSSYEQYF.

The J gene is TRBJ2-2, the V gene TRBV30, with 15 bases that match TRBD2. The CDR3 is made up of 16 amino acids. Germline-derived CDR1 and CDR2 are GTSNPN and SVGIG (reference sequence). After removal of 7 bases from V and 4 bases from J, the junction contained 7 bases not matched to a gene. As DNA, the CDR3 is TGTGCCTTCGACGGGACTAGCGGGAGGAGCACCGGGGAGCTGTTTTTT. It translates to CAFDGTSGRSTGELFF.

The chain links TRBV19 to TRBJ1-2, with D hard to call. The CDR3 loop spans 14 amino acids. Germline CDR1 reads LNHDA; CDR2 reads SQIVND (reference sequence). The V gene lost 3 bases and the J gene lost 3 bases, with 11 bases spanning the gap. CDR3 sequence: CASSISPEDYGYTF. The CDR3 bases are TGTGCCAGTAGTATTTCCCCAGAGGACTATGGCTACACCTTC. The full variable domain, completed using reference TRBV19 and TRBJ1-2, is DGGITQSPKYLFRKEGQNVTLSCEQNLNHDAMYWYRQDPGQGLRLIYYSQIVNDFQKGDIAEGYSVSREKKESFPLTVTSAQKNPTAFYLCASSISPEDYGYTFGSGTRLTVV.

This chain uses TRBV30 with TRBJ2-5; 8 bases are shared with TRBD2. Losses at the gene ends were 3 bases for V and 4 bases for J; bases not matched to a gene: 4. This CDR3 is built from 13 residues. Looked up from germline, CDR1 is GTSNPN and CDR2 is SVGIG (reference sequence). This CDR3 reads CAWSGGARETQYF. The DNA for the CDR3 is TGTGCCTGGAGCGGGGGGGCGAGAGAGACCCAGTACTTC. Complete variable domain (other parts from reference TRBV30 and TRBJ2-5): SQTIHQWPATLVQPVGSPLSLECTVEGTSNPNLYWYRQAAGRGLQLLFYSVGIGQISSEVPQNLSASRPQDRQFILSSKKLLLSDSGFYLCAWSGGARETQYFGPGTRLLVL.

The V call is TRBV5-1, the J call TRBJ1-6; 7 bases are shared with TRBD1. CDR3 length equals 14 residues. V was clipped by 1 base and J by 10 bases; unmatched bases: 5. Germline CDR1 and CDR2: SGHRS and YFSETQ. CDR3 DNA: TGCGCCAGCAGCTTGACAGGGGTAGAATCACCCCTCCACTTT. Protein product: CASSLTGVESPLHF.

The chain uses TRBV19 and TRBJ1-6; a weak D match, TRBD1 (6 bases). Germline values: CDR1 LNHDA, CDR2 SQIVND (reference sequence). The CDR3 contains 16 residues. The germline V and J ends were trimmed by 4 bases and 2 bases, with 12 bases remaining between them. The CDR3 sequence: CASSSTGYTYNSPLHF. In nucleotides, the CDR3 is TGTGCCAGTAGTAGCACAGGGTACACCTATAATTCACCCCTCCACTTT. The entire variable domain, with the rest obtained from reference TRBV19 and TRBJ1-6, is as follows: DGGITQSPKYLFRKEGQNVTLSCEQNLNHDAMYWYRQDPGQGLRLIYYSQIVNDFQKGDIAEGYSVSREKKESFPLTVTSAQKNPTAFYLCASSSTGYTYNSPLHFGNGTRLTVT.

The V and J genes are TRBV7-6 and TRBJ2-1; D is possibly TRBD1 (5 bases). The ends were cut back, 5 bases at V and 6 bases at J, with 11 bases in the middle. The germline V gene encodes CDR1 SGHVS and CDR2 FNYEAQ. CDR3 size: 13 residues. CDR3 in amino acids: CASSQGAPNEQFF. The CDR3 DNA reads as TGTGCCAGCAGCCAAGGGGCCCCCAATGAGCAGTTCTTC.

The CDR3 sequence is CATSHTGGAPYTEAFF. The CDR3 DNA reads as TGTGCCACCAGCCATACAGGGGGGGCCCCCTACACTGAAGCTTTCTTT. V gene TRBV15 combines with J gene TRBJ1-1; TRBD1 aligns across 8 bases. The CDR3 has 16 amino acids. J gave up 3 bases and V 5 bases, and 11 bases lay outside the gene matches. Germline V gives CDR1 LNHNV, CDR2 YYDKDF (reference sequence). Variable domain in full (rest from reference TRBV15 and TRBJ1-1): DAMVIQNPRYQVTQFGKPVTLSCSQTLNHNVMYWYQQKSSQAPKLLFHYYDKDFNNEADTPDNFQSRRPNTSFCFLDIRSPGLGDTAMYLCATSHTGGAPYTEAFFGQGTRLTVV.

This clone was counted a single time. This rearrangement joins TRBV9 to TRBJ2-2, with TRBD1 matching 7 bases. Germline assignment: CDR1 SGDLS and CDR2 YYNGEE. J was trimmed by 1 base and V by 1 base; bases with no gene match: 4. This CDR3 has 16 residues. The CDR3 DNA follows: TGTGCCAGCAGCGTATACGACAGGGTGAACACCGGGGAGCTGTTTTTT. It yields the protein CASSVYDRVNTGELFF.

The V gene is TRBV7-3, the J gene TRBJ2-2, with D hard to call. V shed 0 bases and J shed 0 bases, with 8 bases lying between them. In germline, CDR1 is SGHTA, CDR2 FQGTGA. The CDR3 is 16 residues long. This chain's CDR3 is CASSLTRPANTGELFF. The CDR3 bases are TGTGCCAGCAGCTTAACGAGGCCTGCGAACACCGGGGAGCTGTTTTTT.

The chain recombines TRBV25-1 with TRBJ2-7; the D gene is possibly TRBD1 (5 bases). Between the trimmed V and J ends, which lost 5 bases and 2 bases, there was a span of 7 bases. The CDR3 sequence is 12 residues long. Germline V gene lookup returns CDR1 MGHDK and CDR2 SYGVNS. Here the CDR3 reads CASSKQAYEQYF. In DNA, the CDR3 is TGTGCCAGCAGTAAACAGGCCTACGAGCAGTACTTC.

V is TRBV6-2 or TRBV6-3 and J is TRBJ2-5; TRBD2 aligns across 13 bases. CDR1 is MNHEY, CDR2 SVGEGT, per germline. J lost 7 bases, V lost 5 bases, and 7 bases had no gene match. The CDR3 is made up of 15 amino acids. The CDR3 nucleotides read TGTGCCAGCAGTGGCGGACTAGCGGGAGTGGGGACCCAGTACTTC. Translating it yields CASSGGLAGVGTQYF.

The chain combines TRBV5-1 with TRBJ2-1; the match to TRBD2 covers 10 bases. V shed 3 bases, J shed 12 bases, and the junction held 9 bases outside the gene matches. The V gene's germline CDR1 is SGHRS and CDR2 YFSETQ. This CDR3 comprises 14 residues. For the CDR3, the DNA is TGCGCCAGCAGCTCCCCTAGCGGGGGATCAGGGCAGTTCTTC. It codes for CASSSPSGGSGQFF.

The chain carries TRBV7-3 and TRBJ2-2; D call uncertain. The CDR3 has 13 amino acids. Deletions cut 2 bases from V and 5 bases from J, with 6 bases between. CDR1 and CDR2 from the germline V gene are SGHTA and FQGTGA. The CDR3 region is CASSLFQTGELFF. The DNA of the CDR3 is TGTGCCAGCAGCTTATTCCAAACCGGGGAGCTGTTTTTT.

The chain uses TRBV19 and TRBJ2-1; 8 bases are shared with TRBD2. The V gene end was trimmed by 4 bases and the J gene end by 3 bases; junction bases not matched to a gene: 5. CDR3 length equals 15 residues. Germline values: CDR1 LNHDA, CDR2 SQIVND (reference sequence). This CDR3 reads CASSRGLDYYNEQFF. The CDR3 coding sequence is TGTGCCAGTAGTAGGGGACTAGACTACTACAATGAGCAGTTCTTC. Complete variable domain (other parts from reference TRBV19 and TRBJ2-1): DGGITQSPKYLFRKEGQNVTLSCEQNLNHDAMYWYRQDPGQGLRLIYYSQIVNDFQKGDIAEGYSVSREKKESFPLTVTSAQKNPTAFYLCASSRGLDYYNEQFFGPGTRLTVL.

The V and J genes are TRBV11-2 and TRBJ2-5; 8 bases match TRBD2. Unmatched junction bases numbered 11, after V lost 5 bases and J lost 3 bases. The V gene's germline CDR1 is SGHAT and CDR2 FQNNGV. The CDR3 has 16 amino acids. The DNA of the CDR3 is TGTGCCAGCAGCGTTCGCAGCGGGAGTGTCGAAGAGACCCAGTACTTC. Its translation is CASSVRSGSVEETQYF.

The chain joins TRBV9 to TRBJ1-1, with 11 bases identical to TRBD1. CDR1 SGDLS and CDR2 YYNGEE come from the germline V gene. V lost 0 bases and J lost 0; bases outside the gene matches: 7. The CDR3 has 18 amino acids. The CDR3 loop reads CASSVGPGTGGLNTEAFF. CDR3 coding DNA: TGTGCCAGCAGCGTAGGCCCCGGGACAGGGGGTTTGAACACTGAAGCTTTCTTT. The full variable domain, its missing parts supplied by reference TRBV9 and TRBJ1-1, is DSGVTQTPKHLITATGQRVTLRCSPRSGDLSVYWYQQSLDQGLQFLIQYYNGEERAKGNILERFSAQQFPDLHSELNLSSLELGDSALYFCASSVGPGTGGLNTEAFFGQGTRLTVV.

V is TRBV9 and J is TRBJ2-2; the match to TRBD1 covers 7 bases. V gave up 4 bases and J gave up 2 bases; unmatched junction bases: 5. The CDR3 has 15 residues. CDR1 SGDLS and CDR2 YYNGEE come from the germline V gene. The CDR3 DNA is TGTGCCAGCAGCCCCCGGACAGGCAACACCGGGGAGCTGTTTTTT. Protein product: CASSPRTGNTGELFF. Full variable domain (outside the CDR3, taken from reference TRBV9 and TRBJ2-2): DSGVTQTPKHLITATGQRVTLRCSPRSGDLSVYWYQQSLDQGLQFLIQYYNGEERAKGNILERFSAQQFPDLHSELNLSSLELGDSALYFCASSPRTGNTGELFFGEGSRLTVL.

V gene TRBV7-8 combines with J gene TRBJ2-7, with 9 bases aligning to TRBD2. CDR3 length: 16 residues. The germline V gene has CDR1 SGHVS and CDR2 FQNEAQ. Trimming cost V 4 bases and J 7 bases; bases outside gene matches: 14. CDR3 protein: CASSSSERGARREQYF. As DNA, the CDR3 is TGTGCCAGCAGCTCAAGCGAGCGGGGGGCGCGGAGGGAGCAGTACTTC.

This chain links TRBV7-2 with TRBJ2-5; tentative D call: TRBD2 (5 bases). Germline V gene lookup returns CDR1 SGHTA and CDR2 FQGNSA. The germline V and J ends were trimmed by 3 bases and 5 bases, with 13 bases remaining between them. The CDR3 has 14 residues. The CDR3 coding sequence is TGTGCCAGCAGCTTTAGAGGGTACCGGGAGACCCAGTACTTC. Translation gives CASSFRGYRETQYF.

The V call is TRBV19, the J call TRBJ1-4; TRBD1 might be the D (6 bases). The CDR3 runs to 14 residues. Trimming shortened V by 4 bases and J by 8 bases, and 14 bases separated the two germline ends. CDR1 and CDR2 from the germline V gene are LNHDA and SQIVND (reference sequence). CDR3: CASSTTRRGEKLFF. For the CDR3, the DNA is TGTGCCAGTAGTACGACCAGAAGGGGGGAAAAACTGTTTTTT.

This chain joins TRBV4-1 and TRBJ1-2; 7 nucleotides match TRBD1. Germline V CDR1 and CDR2: MGHRA, YSYEKL. V was pared by 1 base and J by 4 bases, with 12 bases of the junction left unmatched. CDR3 size: 17 residues. The CDR3 protein is CASSQGPRGRDAYGYTF. CDR3 bases: TGCGCCAGCAGCCAAGGCCCAAGGGGGCGTGATGCCTATGGCTACACCTTC.

The J gene is TRBJ2-7, the V gene TRBV7-9; TRBD1 matches at 8 bases. With V trimmed by 6 bases and J by 1 base, 8 bases remained unmatched. CDR1 is SEHNR and CDR2 is FQNEAQ in the germline V gene (reference sequence). This CDR3 has 15 amino acids. Here the CDR3 DNA reads TGTGCCAGCAGGGGGACAGGTCACACATCCTACGAGCAGTACTTC. Translating gives CASRGTGHTSYEQYF.

V gene TRBV5-1 combines with J gene TRBJ1-1; D is ambiguous. The V and J ends lost 3 bases and 4 bases respectively, with 13 bases between them. Per the germline V gene, CDR1 is SGHRS and CDR2 is YFSETQ. The CDR3 has 14 amino acids. DNA of the CDR3: TGCGCCAGCAGCTCCTTTTCGGAGGGCACTGAAGCTTTCTTT. It is translated as CASSSFSEGTEAFF.

The chain has TRBV7-6 and TRBJ1-6; D remains ambiguous. The CDR3 sequence is 17 residues long. CDR1 is SGHVS, CDR2 FNYEAQ, per germline. Trimming removed 1 base at V and 0 bases at J, with 10 bases between. In nucleotides, the CDR3 is TGTGCCAGCAGCTTAGATCGTCTGAGCTCCTATAATTCACCCCTCCACTTT. It specifies CASSLDRLSSYNSPLHF.